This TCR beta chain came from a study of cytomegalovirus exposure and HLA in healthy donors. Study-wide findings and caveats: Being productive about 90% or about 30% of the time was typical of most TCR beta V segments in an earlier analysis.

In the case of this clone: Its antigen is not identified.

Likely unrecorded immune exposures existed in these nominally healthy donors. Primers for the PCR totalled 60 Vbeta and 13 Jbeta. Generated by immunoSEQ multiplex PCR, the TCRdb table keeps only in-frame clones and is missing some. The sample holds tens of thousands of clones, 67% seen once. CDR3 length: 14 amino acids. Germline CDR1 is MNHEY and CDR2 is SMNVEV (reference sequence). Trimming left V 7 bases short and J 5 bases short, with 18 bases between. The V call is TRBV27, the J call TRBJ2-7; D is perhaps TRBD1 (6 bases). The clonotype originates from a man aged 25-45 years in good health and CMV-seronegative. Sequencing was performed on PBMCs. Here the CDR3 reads CASTSLQGRNEQYF. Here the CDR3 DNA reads TGTGCCAGCACCTCTTTGCAGGGGCGCAACGAGCAGTACTTC.